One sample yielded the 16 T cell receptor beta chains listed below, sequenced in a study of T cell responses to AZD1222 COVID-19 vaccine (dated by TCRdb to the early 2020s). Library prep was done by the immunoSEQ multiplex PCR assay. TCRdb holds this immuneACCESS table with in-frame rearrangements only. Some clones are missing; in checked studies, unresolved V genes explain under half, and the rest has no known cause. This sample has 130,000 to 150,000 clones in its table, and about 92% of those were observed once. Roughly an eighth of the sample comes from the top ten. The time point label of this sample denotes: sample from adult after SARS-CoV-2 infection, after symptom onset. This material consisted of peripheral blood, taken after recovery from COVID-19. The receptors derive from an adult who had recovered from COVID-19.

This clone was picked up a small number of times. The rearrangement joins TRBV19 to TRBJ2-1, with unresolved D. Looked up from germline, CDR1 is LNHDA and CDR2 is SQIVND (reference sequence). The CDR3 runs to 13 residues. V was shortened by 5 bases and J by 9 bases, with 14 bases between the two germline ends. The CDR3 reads CASSERRVTEQFF. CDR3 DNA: TGTGCCAGTAGTGAACGTAGGGTTACTGAGCAGTTCTTC.

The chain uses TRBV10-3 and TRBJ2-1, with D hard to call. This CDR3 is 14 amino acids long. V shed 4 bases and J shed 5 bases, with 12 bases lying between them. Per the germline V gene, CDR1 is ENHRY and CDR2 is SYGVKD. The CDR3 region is CAISGGSSHNEQFF. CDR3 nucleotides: TGTGCCATCAGTGGGGGTAGTTCCCACAATGAGCAGTTCTTC.

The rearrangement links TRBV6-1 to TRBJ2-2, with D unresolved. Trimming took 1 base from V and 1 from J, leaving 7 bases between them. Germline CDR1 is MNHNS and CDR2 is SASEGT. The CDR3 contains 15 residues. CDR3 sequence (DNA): TGTGCCAGCAGTGAAGTGGGGATGAACACCGGGGAGCTGTTTTTT. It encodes CASSEVGMNTGELFF.

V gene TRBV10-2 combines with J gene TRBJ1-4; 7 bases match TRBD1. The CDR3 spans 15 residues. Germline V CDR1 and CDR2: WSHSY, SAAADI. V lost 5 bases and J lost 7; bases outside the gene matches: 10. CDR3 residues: CASSKTGSTGEKLFF. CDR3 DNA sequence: TGCGCCAGCAGTAAGACAGGGTCGACAGGTGAAAAACTGTTTTTT.

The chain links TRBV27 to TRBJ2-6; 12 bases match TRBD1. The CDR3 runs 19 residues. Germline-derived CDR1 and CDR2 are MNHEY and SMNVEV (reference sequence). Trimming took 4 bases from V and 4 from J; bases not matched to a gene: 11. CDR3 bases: TGTGCCAGCAGTTCGCCCAGGGGACAGGGGGCGTCGGGGGCCAACGTCCTGACTTTC. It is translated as CASSSPRGQGASGANVLTF.

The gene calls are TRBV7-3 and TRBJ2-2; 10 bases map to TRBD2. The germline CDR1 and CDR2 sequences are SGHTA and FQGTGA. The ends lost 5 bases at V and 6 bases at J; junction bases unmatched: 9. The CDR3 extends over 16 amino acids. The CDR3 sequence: CASSPDASGSPGELFF. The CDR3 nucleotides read TGTGCCAGCAGCCCGGATGCTAGCGGGAGTCCCGGGGAGCTGTTTTTT.

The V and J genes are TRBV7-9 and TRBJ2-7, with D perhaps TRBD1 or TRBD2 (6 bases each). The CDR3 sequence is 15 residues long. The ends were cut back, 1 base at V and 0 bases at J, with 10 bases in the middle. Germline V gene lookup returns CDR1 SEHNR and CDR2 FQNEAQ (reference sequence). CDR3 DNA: TGTGCCAGCAGCTTAGAGGGGGGAAACTCCTACGAGCAGTACTTC. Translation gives CASSLEGGNSYEQYF.

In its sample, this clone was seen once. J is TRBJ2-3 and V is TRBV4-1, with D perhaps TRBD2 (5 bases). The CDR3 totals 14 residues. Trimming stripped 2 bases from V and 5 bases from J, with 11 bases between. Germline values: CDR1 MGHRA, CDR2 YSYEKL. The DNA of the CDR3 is TGCGCCAGCAGCCAACCCAGACGGGGAGATACGCAGTATTTT. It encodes CASSQPRRGDTQYF.

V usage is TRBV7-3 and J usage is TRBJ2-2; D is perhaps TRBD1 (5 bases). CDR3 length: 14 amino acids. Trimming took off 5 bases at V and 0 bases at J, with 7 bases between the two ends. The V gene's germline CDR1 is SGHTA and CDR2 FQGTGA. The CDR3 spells CASSQTANTGELFF. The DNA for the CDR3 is TGTGCCAGCAGCCAGACAGCGAACACCGGGGAGCTGTTTTTT.

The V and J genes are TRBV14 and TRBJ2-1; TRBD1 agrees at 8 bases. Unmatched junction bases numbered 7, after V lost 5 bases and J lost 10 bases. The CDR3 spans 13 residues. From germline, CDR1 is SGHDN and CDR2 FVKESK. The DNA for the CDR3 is TGTGCCAGCAGCGGGGGCAGGGGGCGCGAGCAGTTCTTC. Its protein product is CASSGGRGREQFF.

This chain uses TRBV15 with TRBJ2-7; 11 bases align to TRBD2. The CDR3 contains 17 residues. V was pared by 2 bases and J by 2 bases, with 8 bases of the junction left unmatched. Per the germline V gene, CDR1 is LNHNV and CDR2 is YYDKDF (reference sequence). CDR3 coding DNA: TGTGCCACCAGCAGATCAAGGGGACTAGCGGCCGCCTACGAGCAGTACTTC. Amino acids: CATSRSRGLAAAYEQYF.

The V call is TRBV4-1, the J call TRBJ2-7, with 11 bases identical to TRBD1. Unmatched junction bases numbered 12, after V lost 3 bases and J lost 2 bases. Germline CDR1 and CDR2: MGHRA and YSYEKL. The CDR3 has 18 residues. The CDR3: CASSQWAAGTGGTYEQYF. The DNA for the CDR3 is TGCGCCAGCAGCCAGTGGGCGGCGGGGACAGGGGGAACCTACGAGCAGTACTTC.

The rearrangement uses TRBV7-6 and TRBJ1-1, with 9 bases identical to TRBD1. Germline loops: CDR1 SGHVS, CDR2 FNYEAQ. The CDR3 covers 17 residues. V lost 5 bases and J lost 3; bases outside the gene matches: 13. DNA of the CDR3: TGTGCCAGCAGCCTCGGACAGGGGTCCCCACCTTACACTGAAGCTTTCTTT. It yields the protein CASSLGQGSPPYTEAFF.

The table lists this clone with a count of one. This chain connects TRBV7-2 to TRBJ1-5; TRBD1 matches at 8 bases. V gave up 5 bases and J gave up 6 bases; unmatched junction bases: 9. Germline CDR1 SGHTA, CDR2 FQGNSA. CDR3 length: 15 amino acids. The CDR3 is CASSPTQQGVQPQHF. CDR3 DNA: TGTGCCAGCAGCCCGACCCAACAGGGGGTTCAGCCCCAGCATTTT.

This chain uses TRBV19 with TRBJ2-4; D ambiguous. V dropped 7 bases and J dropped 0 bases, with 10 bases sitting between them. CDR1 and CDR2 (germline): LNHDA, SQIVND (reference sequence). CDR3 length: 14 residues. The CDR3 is CASIGRQAKNIQYF. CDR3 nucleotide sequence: TGTGCCAGTATCGGACGCCAAGCCAAAAACATTCAGTACTTC.

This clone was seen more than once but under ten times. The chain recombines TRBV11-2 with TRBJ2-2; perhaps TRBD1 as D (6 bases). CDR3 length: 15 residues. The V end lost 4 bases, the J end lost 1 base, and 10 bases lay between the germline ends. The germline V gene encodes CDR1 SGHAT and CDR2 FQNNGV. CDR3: CASSWQGMNTGELFF. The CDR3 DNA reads TGTGCCAGCAGCTGGCAGGGGATGAACACCGGGGAGCTGTTTTTT.